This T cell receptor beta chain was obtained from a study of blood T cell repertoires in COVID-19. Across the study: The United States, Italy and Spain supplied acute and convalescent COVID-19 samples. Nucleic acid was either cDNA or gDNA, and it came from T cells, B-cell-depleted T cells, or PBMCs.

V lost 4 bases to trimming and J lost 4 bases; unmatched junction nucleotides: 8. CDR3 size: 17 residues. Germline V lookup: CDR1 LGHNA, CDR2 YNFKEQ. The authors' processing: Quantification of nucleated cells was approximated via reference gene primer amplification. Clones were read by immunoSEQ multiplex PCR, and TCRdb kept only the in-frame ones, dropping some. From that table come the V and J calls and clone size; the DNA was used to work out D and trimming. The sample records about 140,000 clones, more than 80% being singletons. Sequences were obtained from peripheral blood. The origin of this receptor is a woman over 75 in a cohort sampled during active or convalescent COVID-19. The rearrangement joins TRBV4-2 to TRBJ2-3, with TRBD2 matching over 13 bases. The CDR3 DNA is TGTGCCAGCAGCCCCGGGACTAGCGGGGAAAGCGCAGATACGCAGTATTTT. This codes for CASSPGTSGESADTQYF.